These T cell receptor beta chains were read from a single sample in a study of cytomegalovirus exposure and HLA in healthy donors. The table came from immunoSEQ multiplex PCR; TCRdb's copy has only in-frame clones and leaves some out. Here the sample spans 150,000 to 180,000 clones, about 80% being singletons. Specimen: PBMCs. The receptors come from a man younger than 40 in good health and CMV-seropositive. Both conserved end residues are part of each CDR3. A D gene is named only where the DNA matches it firmly. Rows give clone size only sometimes, using once, few, many, or a class for an expanded clone.

V gene: TRBV7-9
clone size: -
D gene: -
J gene: TRBJ2-7
CDR3 DNA: TGTGCCAGCAGCTTAGCGGGGGGAATGGACGAGCAGTACTTC
CDR3 protein: CASSLAGGMDEQYF

V gene: TRBV28
clone size: -
D gene: TRBD1
J gene: TRBJ1-2
CDR3 DNA: TGTGCCAGCAGCACCGGGACAGGGAACGGTGGCTACACCTTC
CDR3 protein: CASSTGTGNGGYTF

V gene: TRBV7-3
clone size: -
D gene: TRBD1
J gene: TRBJ2-2
CDR3 DNA: TGTGCCAGCAGAGAGACAGGGGGAATAAACACCGGGGAGCTGTTTTTT
CDR3 protein: CASRETGGINTGELFF

V gene: TRBV2
clone size: -
D gene: TRBD2
J gene: TRBJ2-7
CDR3 DNA: TGTGCCAGCAGTTGGACTAGCGACTACGAGCAGTACTTC
CDR3 protein: CASSWTSDYEQYF

V gene: TRBV5-1
clone size: few
D gene: TRBD2
J gene: TRBJ2-7
CDR3 DNA: TGCGCCAGCAGCCCCGCCGCGGGGGGAACCTACGAGCAGTACTTC
CDR3 protein: CASSPAAGGTYEQYF

V gene: TRBV19
clone size: -
D gene: TRBD1
J gene: TRBJ1-5
CDR3 DNA: TGTGCCAGTAGCGTAGCCGGGACAGGGTTTAGCAATCAGCCCCAGCATTTT
CDR3 protein: CASSVAGTGFSNQPQHF

V gene: TRBV6-6
clone size: -
D gene: TRBD2
J gene: TRBJ2-4
CDR3 DNA: TGTGCCAGCACTGTGGGGGGGGAAAACATTCAGTACTTC
CDR3 protein: CASTVGGENIQYF

V gene: TRBV10-3
clone size: -
D gene: TRBD1
J gene: TRBJ2-1
CDR3 DNA: TGTGCCATCAGTGCGGGACAGGGAAAAAATGAGCAGTTCTTC
CDR3 protein: CAISAGQGKNEQFF

V gene: TRBV5-6
clone size: -
D gene: TRBD2
J gene: TRBJ2-5
CDR3 DNA: TGTGCCAGCAGCTTCGGCGGGAGTGGGCAAGAGACCCAGTACTTC
CDR3 protein: CASSFGGSGQETQYF

V gene: TRBV11-2
clone size: -
D gene: TRBD1
J gene: TRBJ1-2
CDR3 DNA: TGTGCCAGCAGCTTCGGACAGGGGCGCTTTGGCTACACCTTC
CDR3 protein: CASSFGQGRFGYTF

V gene: TRBV28
clone size: -
D gene: TRBD2
J gene: TRBJ2-2
CDR3 DNA: TGTGCCAGCAGGGACGCTAGCGGGAGGGCGCGGGAGCTGTTTTTT
CDR3 protein: CASRDASGRARELFF

V gene: TRBV5-4
clone size: few
D gene: TRBD1
J gene: TRBJ1-1
CDR3 DNA: TGTGCCAGCAGCTTGACGGGACAGGGGATGGACACTGAAGCTTTCTTT
CDR3 protein: CASSLTGQGMDTEAFF

V gene: TRBV11-2
clone size: -
D gene: TRBD2
J gene: TRBJ2-2
CDR3 DNA: TGTGCCATCATATCGGGGGGTCTGGGCACCGGGGAGCTGTTTTTT
CDR3 protein: CAIISGGLGTGELFF

V gene: TRBV6-6
clone size: -
D gene: -
J gene: TRBJ2-7
CDR3 DNA: TGTGCCAGCAGTTACGCTAAGACGGAGGGCTCTTACGAGCAGTACTTC
CDR3 protein: CASSYAKTEGSYEQYF

V gene: TRBV7-8
clone size: -
D gene: TRBD1
J gene: TRBJ2-7
CDR3 DNA: TGTGCCAGCAGCCCCATACGTATCGGACAGGGGGCGTGGGAGCAGTACTTC
CDR3 protein: CASSPIRIGQGAWEQYF

V gene: TRBV6-6
clone size: once
D gene: TRBD1
J gene: TRBJ1-6
CDR3 DNA: TGTGCCAGCAGTCCGCGACAGGGTACTAATTCACCCCTCCACTTT
CDR3 protein: CASSPRQGTNSPLHF

V gene: TRBV7-9
clone size: -
D gene: -
J gene: TRBJ2-7
CDR3 DNA: TGTTCCAGCAGCCTATTCCCCGGCGACTCCAGCTCCTACGAGCAGTACTTC
CDR3 protein: CSSSLFPGDSSSYEQYF

V gene: TRBV5-1
clone size: -
D gene: TRBD1
J gene: TRBJ2-1
CDR3 DNA: TGCGCCAGCAGCTGGACAGGGTACAATGAGCAGTTCTTC
CDR3 protein: CASSWTGYNEQFF